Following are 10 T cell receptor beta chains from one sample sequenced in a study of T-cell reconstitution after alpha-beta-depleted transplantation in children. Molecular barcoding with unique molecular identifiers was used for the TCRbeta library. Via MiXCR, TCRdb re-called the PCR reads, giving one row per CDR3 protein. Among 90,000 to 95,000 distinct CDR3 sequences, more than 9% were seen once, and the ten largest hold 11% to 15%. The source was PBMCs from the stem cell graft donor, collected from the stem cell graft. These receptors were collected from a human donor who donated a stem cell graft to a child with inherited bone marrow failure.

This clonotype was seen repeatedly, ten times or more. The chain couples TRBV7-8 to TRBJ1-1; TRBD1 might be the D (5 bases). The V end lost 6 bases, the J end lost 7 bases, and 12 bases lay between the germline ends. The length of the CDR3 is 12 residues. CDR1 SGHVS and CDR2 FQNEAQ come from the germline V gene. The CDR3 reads CASSHDSYEAFF. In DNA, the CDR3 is TGTGCCAGCAGTCACGACAGCTATGAAGCTTTCTTT.

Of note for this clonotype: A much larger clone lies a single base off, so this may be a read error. This chain's CDR3 is CASSLATADMVF. CDR3 DNA: TGTGCCAGCAGCTTAGCGACAGCGGACATGGTCTTC. The chain is built from TRBV7-2 and TRBJ2-1; D could derive from TRBD1 or TRBD2 (5 bases each). Germline CDR1 is SGHTA and CDR2 is FQGNSA. The CDR3 extends over 12 amino acids.

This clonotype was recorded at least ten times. The CDR3: CASTHGGRKGADTQYF. Here the CDR3 DNA reads TGTGCCAGCACCCACGGTGGGAGAAAAGGGGCAGATACGCAGTATTTT. This sequence joins TRBV2 and TRBJ2-3; D possibly matches TRBD1 or TRBD2 (5 bases each). Trimming pared 7 bases from V and 4 bases from J, leaving 21 bases between. The CDR3 contains 16 residues. The germline V gene has CDR1 SNHLY and CDR2 FYNNEI.

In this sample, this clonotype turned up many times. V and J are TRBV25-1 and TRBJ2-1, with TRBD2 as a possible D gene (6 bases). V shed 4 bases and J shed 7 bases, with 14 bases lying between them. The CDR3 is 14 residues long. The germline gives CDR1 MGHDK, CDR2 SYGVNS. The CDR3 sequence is CASSATGTLNEQFF. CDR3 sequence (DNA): TGTGCCAGCAGTGCTACCGGGACTCTAAATGAGCAGTTCTTC. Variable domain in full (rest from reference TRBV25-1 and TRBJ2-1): EADIYQTPRYLVIGTGKKITLECSQTMGHDKMYWYQQDPGMELHLIHYSYGVNSTEKGDLSSESTVSRIRTEHFPLTLESARPSHTSQYLCASSATGTLNEQFFGPGTRLTVL.

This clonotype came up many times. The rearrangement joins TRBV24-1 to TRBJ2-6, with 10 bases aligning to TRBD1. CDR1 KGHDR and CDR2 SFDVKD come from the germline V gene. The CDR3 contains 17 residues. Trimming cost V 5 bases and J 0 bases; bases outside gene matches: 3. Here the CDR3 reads CATSGGTGDSGANVLTF. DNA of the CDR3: TGTGCCACCAGTGGAGGGACAGGGGACTCTGGGGCCAACGTCCTGACTTTC.

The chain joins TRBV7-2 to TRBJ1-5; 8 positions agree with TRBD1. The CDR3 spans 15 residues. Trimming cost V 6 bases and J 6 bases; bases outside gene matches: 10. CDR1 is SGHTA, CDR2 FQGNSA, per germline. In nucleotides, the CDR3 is TGTGCCAGCAGTCCAGGGGGCGCCTCGGGTCAGCCCCAGCATTTT. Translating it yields CASSPGGASGQPQHF.

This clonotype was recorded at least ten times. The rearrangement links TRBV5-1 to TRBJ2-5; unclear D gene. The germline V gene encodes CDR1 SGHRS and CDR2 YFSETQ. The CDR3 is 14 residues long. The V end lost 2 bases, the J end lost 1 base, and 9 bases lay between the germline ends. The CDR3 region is CASSLRASQETQYF. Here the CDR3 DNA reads TGCGCCAGCAGCTTAAGGGCCTCCCAAGAGACCCAGTACTTC.

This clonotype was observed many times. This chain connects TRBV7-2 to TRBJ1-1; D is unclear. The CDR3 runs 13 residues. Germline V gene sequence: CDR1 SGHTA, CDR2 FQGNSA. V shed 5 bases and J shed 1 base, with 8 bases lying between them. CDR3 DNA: TGTGCCAGCAGCCCGTTACGGAACACTGAAGCTTTCTTT. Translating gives CASSPLRNTEAFF.

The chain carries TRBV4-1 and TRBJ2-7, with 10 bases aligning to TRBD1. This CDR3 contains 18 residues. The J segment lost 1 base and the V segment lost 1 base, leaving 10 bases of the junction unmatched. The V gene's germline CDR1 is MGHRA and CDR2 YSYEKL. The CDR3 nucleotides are TGCGCCAGCAGCCAAGCCACCAGACAGGGGGCAAGTTCCTACGAGCAGTACTTC. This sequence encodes CASSQATRQGASSYEQYF.

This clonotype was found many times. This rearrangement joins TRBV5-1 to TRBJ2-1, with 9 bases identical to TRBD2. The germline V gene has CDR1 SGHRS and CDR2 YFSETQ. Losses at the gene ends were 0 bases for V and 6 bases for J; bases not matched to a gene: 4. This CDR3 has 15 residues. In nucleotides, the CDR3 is TGCGCCAGCAGCTTGGTGGCGGGGGGGGCCAATGAGCAGTTCTTC. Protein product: CASSLVAGGANEQFF.